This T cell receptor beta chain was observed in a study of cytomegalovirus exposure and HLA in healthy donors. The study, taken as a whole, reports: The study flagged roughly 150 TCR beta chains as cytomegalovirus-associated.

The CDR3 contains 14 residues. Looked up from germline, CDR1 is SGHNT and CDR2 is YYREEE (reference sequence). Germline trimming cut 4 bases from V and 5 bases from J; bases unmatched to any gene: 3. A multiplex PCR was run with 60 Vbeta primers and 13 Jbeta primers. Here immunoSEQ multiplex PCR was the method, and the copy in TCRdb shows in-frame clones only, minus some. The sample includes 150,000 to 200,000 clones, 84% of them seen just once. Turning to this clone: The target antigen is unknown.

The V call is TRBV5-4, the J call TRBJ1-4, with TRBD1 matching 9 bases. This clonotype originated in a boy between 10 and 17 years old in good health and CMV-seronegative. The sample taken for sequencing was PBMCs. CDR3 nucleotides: TGTGCCAGCAGCCGGGACAGGGCAAATGAAAAACTGTTTTTT. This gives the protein CASSRDRANEKLFF.